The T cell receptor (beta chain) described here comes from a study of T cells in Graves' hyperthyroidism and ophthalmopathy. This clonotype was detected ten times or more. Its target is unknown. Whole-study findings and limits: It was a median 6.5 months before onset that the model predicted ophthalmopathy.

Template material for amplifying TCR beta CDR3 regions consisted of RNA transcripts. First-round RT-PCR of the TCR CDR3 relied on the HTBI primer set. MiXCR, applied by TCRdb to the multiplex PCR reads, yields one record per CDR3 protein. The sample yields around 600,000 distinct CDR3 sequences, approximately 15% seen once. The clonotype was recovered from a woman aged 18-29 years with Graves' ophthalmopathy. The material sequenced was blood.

The CDR3 region has the DNA TGTGCCAGCGGTTGGGGGGCCCCTGAAGCTTTCTTT. Residues: CASGWGAPEAFF. The chain is built from TRBV2 and TRBJ1-1, with TRBD1 as a possible D gene (6 bases). V was pared by 8 bases and J by 6 bases, with 13 bases between. This CDR3 has 12 residues. The germline V gene encodes CDR1 SNHLY and CDR2 FYNNEI.